These 11 T cell receptor beta chains originate from one sample sequenced in a study of blood T cell repertoires in COVID-19. Sequencing used immunoSEQ multiplex PCR; TCRdb keeps in-frame clones, though not all of them. Of about 170,000 clones listed, around 78% are singletons. Specimen: PBMCs or T cells enriched from blood (not recorded which). These receptors originate from a woman aged 50 to 65 who had recovered from COVID-19.

V and J are TRBV19 and TRBJ1-3; no firm D call. Germline CDR1 is LNHDA and CDR2 is SQIVND (reference sequence). The CDR3 is made up of 12 amino acids. V gave up 2 bases and J gave up 3 bases, with 2 bases separating them. CDR3: CASSIRGNTIYF. CDR3 sequence (DNA): TGTGCCAGTAGTATACGTGGAAACACCATATATTTT.

The chain carries TRBV11-3 and TRBJ1-2; weak D call: TRBD1 (5 bases). Deletions cut 5 bases from V and 4 bases from J, with 17 bases between. Germline assignment: CDR1 SGHNT and CDR2 YENEEA. The CDR3 has 15 amino acids. The CDR3 here is CASSPNRSPLYGYTF. For the CDR3, the DNA is TGTGCCAGCAGCCCGAACAGGTCTCCTCTCTATGGCTACACCTTC.

This clone was detected only a few times. The chain combines TRBV5-5 with TRBJ1-2; 9 bases fit TRBD1. The CDR3 totals 15 residues. Germline CDR1 SGHKS, CDR2 YYEKEE (reference sequence). Trimming took 4 bases from V and 2 from J; bases not matched to a gene: 6. CDR3 in DNA: TGTGCCAGCAGCCCTTCCGGGACAGGGAACTATGGCTACACCTTC. This gives the protein CASSPSGTGNYGYTF.

This chain uses TRBV28 with TRBJ2-2; 8 bases are a match to TRBD1. J gave up 4 bases and V 1 base, and 2 bases lay outside the gene matches. Germline values: CDR1 MDHEN, CDR2 SYDVKM. The length of the CDR3 is 15 residues. The CDR3 coding sequence is TGTGCCAGCAGTTTATACAGGGGGATCACCGGGGAGCTGTTTTTT. Translating gives CASSLYRGITGELFF.

The chain links TRBV14 to TRBJ1-3, with 7 bases aligning to TRBD1. Germline loops: CDR1 SGHDN, CDR2 FVKESK. Trimming at V came to 4 bases and at J to 4 bases, leaving 10 bases not matched to a gene. This CDR3 contains 16 residues. CDR3 bases: TGTGCCAGCAGCCGGGAAAGGGGGCTTCTGGGAAACACCATATATTTT. Translating gives CASSRERGLLGNTIYF.

The CDR3 DNA follows: TGCGCCAGCAGCCATTTTACCGGGACAGGGGGACTGAATGGCTACACCTTC. Encoded protein: CASSHFTGTGGLNGYTF. V gene TRBV4-1 combines with J gene TRBJ1-2, with TRBD1 identical over 11 bases. The V and J ends lost 3 bases and 6 bases, in that order; junction bases with no gene match: 12. Germline CDR1 MGHRA, CDR2 YSYEKL. This CDR3 is 17 amino acids long.

The chain recombines TRBV19 with TRBJ1-5, with D uncertain. V was clipped by 0 bases and J by 4 bases, with 10 bases between them. In germline, CDR1 is LNHDA, CDR2 SQIVND (reference sequence). The CDR3 consists of 15 residues. The CDR3 spells CASSIDRSGNQPQHF. CDR3 nucleotides: TGTGCCAGTAGTATAGATCGTTCGGGGAATCAGCCCCAGCATTTT.

The chain couples TRBV14 to TRBJ2-5; no clear D gene. The germline gives CDR1 SGHDN, CDR2 FVKESK. This CDR3 is 13 amino acids long. Between the trimmed V and J ends, which lost 0 bases and 4 bases, there was a span of 6 bases. The CDR3 DNA follows: TGTGCCAGCAGCCAAGAGTCTCTAGAGACCCAGTACTTC. It codes for CASSQESLETQYF. Full variable domain (missing parts from reference TRBV14 and TRBJ2-5): EAGVTQFPSHSVIEKGQTVTLRCDPISGHDNLYWYRRVMGKEIKFLLHFVKESKQDESGMPNNRFLAERTGGTYSTLKVQPAELEDSGVYFCASSQESLETQYFGPGTRLLVL.

This rearrangement joins TRBV20-1 to TRBJ1-6; 9 bases align to TRBD1. The junction had 7 bases not matched to a gene; V was cut back by 3 bases and J by 4 bases. Germline V gene lookup returns CDR1 DFQATT and CDR2 SNEGSKA (reference sequence). The CDR3 loop spans 16 amino acids. In DNA form, the CDR3 reads TGCAGTGCTAGTGGCTACGGGACAGGGTATAATTCACCCCTCCACTTT. It specifies CSASGYGTGYNSPLHF.

The chain carries TRBV11-2 and TRBJ2-2, with 9 positions matching TRBD1. Germline trimming cut 4 bases from V and 0 bases from J; bases unmatched to any gene: 6. The CDR3 spans 17 residues. CDR1 is SGHAT, CDR2 FQNNGV, per germline. Here the CDR3 DNA reads TGTGCCAGCAGCTACCACCGGGACAGGGCGAACACCGGGGAGCTGTTTTTT. This codes for CASSYHRDRANTGELFF.

V is TRBV24-1 and J is TRBJ1-6, with TRBD1 as a possible D gene (6 bases). This CDR3 region has 14 residues. The germline CDR1 and CDR2 sequences are KGHDR and SFDVKD. V lost 5 bases, J lost 8 bases, and 12 bases lay in between. CDR3 coding DNA: TGTGCCACCAGTGTCATCGACAGGTATTCACCCCTCCACTTT. Its translation: CATSVIDRYSPLHF.